One sample yielded the 24 T cell receptor beta chains listed below, sequenced in a study of CD8 T cells in Susac syndrome. Random hexamers were used to reverse transcribe the RNA input (about 0.45 to 1 ug). Each CDR3 protein is one row after TCRdb ran MiXCR on the immunoSEQ multiplex PCR reads. The table records some 190,000 distinct CDR3 sequences, less than 95% of them present only once. Specimen: CD4+ T cells from PBMCs. These TCRs come from a human donor in good health.

The CDR3 spells CSARDYKGEWINEQFF. CDR3 DNA: TGCAGTGCTAGAGATTATAAGGGGGAATGGATCAATGAGCAGTTCTTC. The chain joins TRBV20-1 to TRBJ2-1; TRBD1 is a possible D gene (6 bases). Trimming removed 0 bases from V and 6 bases from J, with 18 bases in between. This CDR3 has 16 residues. CDR1 is DFQATT and CDR2 is SNEGSKA in the germline V gene (reference sequence).

The chain employs TRBV2 and TRBJ2-1, with 7 bases identical to TRBD2. Looked up from germline, CDR1 is SNHLY and CDR2 is FYNNEI. J lost 2 bases, V lost 9 bases, and 7 bases had no gene match. This CDR3 is 14 amino acids long. The CDR3 DNA reads TGTGCCAGTGCGGTGGGGAGGGCCTACAATGAGCAGTTCTTC. As protein: CASAVGRAYNEQFF.

This chain connects TRBV7-2 to TRBJ2-1; D unclear. Trimming shortened V by 5 bases and J by 5 bases, and 13 bases separated the two germline ends. The CDR3 consists of 14 residues. Germline values: CDR1 SGHTA, CDR2 FQGNSA. The CDR3 DNA sequence: TGTGCCAGCAGCCCCCCAGGTCAGGACAATGAGCAGTTCTTC. Translation gives CASSPPGQDNEQFF.

The sample holds a few counts of this clonotype. The gene calls are TRBV12-3 or TRBV12-4 and TRBJ2-7; 11 bases map to TRBD2. The length of the CDR3 is 15 residues. After removal of 5 bases from V and 4 bases from J, the junction contained 7 bases not matched to a gene. CDR3: CASSSRLAGSYEQYF. The CDR3 DNA sequence: TGTGCCAGCAGTAGTAGACTAGCGGGATCTTACGAGCAGTACTTC.

The chain is built from TRBV7-8 and TRBJ2-1; 8 nucleotides align to TRBD2. Trimming removed 3 bases from V and 8 bases from J; junction bases left unmatched: 6. Germline CDR1 and CDR2: SGHVS and FQNEAQ. This CDR3 is built from 14 residues. The DNA of the CDR3 is TGTGCCAGCAGCTTCCGGGAGGGCCCCTATGAGCAGTTCTTC. As protein: CASSFREGPYEQFF.

This chain links TRBV15 with TRBJ2-1; 9 bases are a match to TRBD1. The V gene end was trimmed by 5 bases and the J gene end by 10 bases; junction bases not matched to a gene: 3. Germline CDR1 and CDR2: LNHNV and YYDKDF (reference sequence). CDR3 length: 12 amino acids. CDR3 bases: TGTGCCACCAGCGGGGGGACAGGGGAGCAGTTCTTC. Translating gives CATSGGTGEQFF.

The chain joins TRBV4-3 to TRBJ2-7, with 8 bases identical to TRBD2. The germline CDR1 and CDR2 sequences are LGHNA and YSLEER. The ends lost 6 bases at V and 2 bases at J; junction bases unmatched: 3. This CDR3 has 13 residues. For the CDR3, the DNA is TGCGCCAGCAGTTTTAGCGGGGCCTACGAGCAGTACTTC. This encodes CASSFSGAYEQYF.

The gene calls are TRBV11-2 and TRBJ2-1, with 9 bases matching TRBD2. The CDR3 has 15 residues. Unmatched junction bases numbered 7, after V lost 3 bases and J lost 7 bases. Germline V gives CDR1 SGHAT, CDR2 FQNNGV. For the CDR3, the DNA is TGTGCCAGCAGCTTTGCGGGAGGGCCGGGAAATGAGCAGTTCTTC. It is translated as CASSFAGGPGNEQFF.

The gene calls are TRBV6-2 or TRBV6-3 and TRBJ2-5, with TRBD1 identical over 7 bases. J was trimmed by 2 bases and V by 0 bases; bases with no gene match: 6. The germline CDR1 and CDR2 sequences are MNHEY and SVGEGT. This CDR3 region has 16 residues. DNA of the CDR3: TGTGCCAGCAGTTACTCTGTGGACAGGCAACAAGAGACCCAGTACTTC. Translated: CASSYSVDRQQETQYF.

The chain employs TRBV27 and TRBJ2-5; perhaps D is TRBD1 or TRBD2 (5 bases each). Trimming took 5 bases from V and 5 from J, leaving 18 bases between them. CDR1 is MNHEY, CDR2 SMNVEV, per germline (reference sequence). The CDR3 length is 15 residues. The CDR3 region is CASSPRGPLPETQYF. DNA of the CDR3: TGTGCCAGCAGTCCCCGGGGCCCACTACCGGAGACCCAGTACTTC.

The rearrangement links TRBV20-1 to TRBJ2-7; no reliable D call. Per the germline V gene, CDR1 is DFQATT and CDR2 is SNEGSKA (reference sequence). The V gene lost 1 base and the J gene lost 2 bases, with 12 bases spanning the gap. CDR3 size: 14 residues. The CDR3 region has the DNA TGCAGTGCTAGAGTGGAAGGGAATCCCTACGAGCAGTACTTC. It translates to CSARVEGNPYEQYF.

Of note for this clonotype: The junction and the germline gene differ at one end; a read error may be behind it. The V and J genes are TRBV20-1 and TRBJ2-3; 8 positions match TRBD2. CDR1 DFQATT and CDR2 SNEGSKA come from the germline V gene (reference sequence). The CDR3 is 13 amino acids. The CDR3 loop is CSASSSGIPLVHF. CDR3 nucleotides: TGCAGTGCTAGTAGTAGCGGGATCCCCCTCGTTCATTTT.

The J gene is TRBJ2-3, the V gene TRBV6-6; 10 bases match TRBD2. The CDR3 spans 15 residues. CDR1 is MNHNY, CDR2 SVGAGI, per germline (reference sequence). J was trimmed by 4 bases and V by 5 bases; bases with no gene match: 6. CDR3 nucleotides: TGTGCCAGCAGTATTCTAGCGGGAGTGCCAGATACGCAGTATTTT. Amino acids: CASSILAGVPDTQYF.

This chain joins TRBV18 and TRBJ1-5; 8 bases are a match to TRBD1. Germline V gene sequence: CDR1 KGHSH, CDR2 LQKENI. After removal of 3 bases from V and 9 bases from J, the junction contained 7 bases not matched to a gene. The CDR3 sequence is 14 residues long. This CDR3 is CASSPSTGERPQHF. The CDR3 DNA is TGTGCCAGCTCACCCTCGACAGGGGAGAGGCCCCAGCATTTT.

The chain is built from TRBV9 and TRBJ2-3; 13 bases match TRBD2. Germline CDR1 reads SGDLS; CDR2 reads YYNGEE. V shed 3 bases, J shed 2 bases, and the junction held 3 bases outside the gene matches. The CDR3 contains 16 residues. For the CDR3, the DNA is TGTGCCAGCAGCGCTGGGACTAGCGGGGTCACAGATACGCAGTATTTT. Protein sequence: CASSAGTSGVTDTQYF.

This clonotype was seen once. This chain connects TRBV28 to TRBJ1-5, with D hard to call. V lost 2 bases to trimming and J lost 7 bases, with 12 bases between them. The CDR3 runs 14 residues. Germline values: CDR1 MDHEN, CDR2 SYDVKM. CDR3 sequence reads: CASSLIGSRQPQHF. For the CDR3, the DNA is TGTGCCAGCAGTTTAATAGGGAGTCGGCAGCCCCAGCATTTT.

This chain links TRBV5-4 with TRBJ2-1; TRBD1 matches at 8 bases. Germline V lookup: CDR1 SGHNT, CDR2 YYREEE (reference sequence). The V gene end was trimmed by 4 bases and the J gene end by 10 bases; junction bases not matched to a gene: 7. The CDR3 totals 13 residues. CDR3 sequence: CASSPDRADEQFF. The CDR3 nucleotides read TGTGCCAGCAGCCCGGACAGGGCCGACGAGCAGTTCTTC.

This chain uses TRBV29-1 with TRBJ2-3; the D is unclear. The V end was cut by 6 bases, the J end by 2 bases, with 27 bases between. CDR1 and CDR2 (germline): SQVTM, ANQGSEA. This CDR3 has 18 amino acids. CDR3 bases: TGCAGCGTCGAAATGGGAAGACTTGAGGAGCTACTCACAGATACGCAGTATTTT. Translating it yields CSVEMGRLEELLTDTQYF.

This chain links TRBV20-1 with TRBJ1-5, with 9 nucleotides matching TRBD1. The CDR3 contains 14 residues. The germline V gene encodes CDR1 DFQATT and CDR2 SNEGSKA (reference sequence). J lost 3 bases, V lost 3 bases, and 3 bases had no gene match. The CDR3: CSASGTGLNQPQHF. CDR3 nucleotide sequence: TGCAGTGCTAGCGGGACAGGGCTCAATCAGCCCCAGCATTTT.

This clonotype was detected once. The rearrangement joins TRBV7-9 to TRBJ2-7, with D possibly TRBD1 on 6 matching bases. The CDR3 consists of 12 residues. V was pared by 4 bases and J by 5 bases, with 9 bases between. The V gene's germline CDR1 is SEHNR and CDR2 FQNEAQ (reference sequence). As DNA, the CDR3 is TGTGCCAGCAGCTCAACAGGGAACGAGCAGTACTTC. Translating gives CASSSTGNEQYF.

This clonotype was observed once. V is TRBV20-1 and J is TRBJ1-2, with D possibly matching TRBD1 (6 bases). Germline assignment: CDR1 DFQATT and CDR2 SNEGSKA (reference sequence). This CDR3 region has 15 residues. V lost 3 bases and J lost 1, with 15 bases in between. The CDR3 DNA sequence: TGCAGTGCTAGTCCACAGGGTGGAGGTAACTATGGCTACACCTTC. Encoded protein: CSASPQGGGNYGYTF.

The chain uses TRBV6-2 or TRBV6-3 and TRBJ2-5; no clear D gene. This CDR3 contains 13 residues. Between the trimmed V and J ends, which lost 8 bases and 5 bases, there was a span of 15 bases. CDR1 and CDR2 from the germline V gene are MNHEY and SVGEGT. The CDR3 protein is CASSPIMRETQYF. The CDR3 nucleotides read TGTGCCAGCTCCCCTATCATGAGGGAGACCCAGTACTTC.

V gene TRBV12-5 combines with J gene TRBJ1-1, with D possibly TRBD1 on 5 matching bases. The V end lost 7 bases, the J end lost 1 base, and 10 bases lay between the germline ends. The CDR3 runs 13 residues. CDR1 LGHNT and CDR2 FRNRAP come from the germline V gene. The CDR3, as DNA: TGTGCTAGTGCCTCCGGACAGAACACTGAAGCTTTCTTT. It specifies CASASGQNTEAFF.

The CDR3 DNA reads as TGTGCCAGCAGCTTGGTCAGGGGGCACTATGGCTACACCTTC. This encodes CASSLVRGHYGYTF. The rearrangement uses TRBV28 and TRBJ1-2; 8 bases line up with TRBD1. This CDR3 has 14 residues. With V trimmed by 6 bases and J by 3 bases, 6 bases remained unmatched. In germline, CDR1 is MDHEN, CDR2 SYDVKM.